These 31 T cell receptor beta chains came from one sample sequenced in a study of blood T cell repertoires in COVID-19. Only in-frame clones appear in the TCRdb table, and some are missing; sequencing was by immunoSEQ multiplex PCR. Among a few hundred thousand clones listed, approximately 80% were seen once. What was sequenced was peripheral blood. These receptors were obtained from a woman aged 40 to 50 who had recovered from COVID-19.

The chain carries TRBV28 and TRBJ2-2; the D is unclear. CDR1 is MDHEN, CDR2 SYDVKM, per germline. The CDR3 runs 14 residues. The V end lost 1 base, the J end lost 1 base, and 4 bases lay between the germline ends. CDR3 coding DNA: TGTGCCAGCAGTTTATACAGGAACACCGGGGAGCTGTTTTTT. Its protein product is CASSLYRNTGELFF.

This CDR3 reads CASSLGIAGGYEQYF. DNA for the CDR3: TGTGCCAGCAGCTTAGGAATAGCGGGGGGCTACGAGCAGTACTTC. The V and J genes are TRBV7-2 and TRBJ2-7; 10 bases are shared with TRBD2. Unmatched junction bases numbered 3, after V lost 1 base and J lost 3 bases. Germline V CDR1 and CDR2: SGHTA, FQGNSA. This CDR3 spans 15 amino acids.

The V and J genes are TRBV15 and TRBJ1-1; D ambiguous. The V gene lost 3 bases and the J gene lost 7 bases, with 24 bases spanning the gap. The length of the CDR3 is 17 residues. Germline CDR1 LNHNV, CDR2 YYDKDF (reference sequence). CDR3 nucleotide sequence: TGTGCCACCAGCAGTTCCTTAGAGGCCTCCTACGAACATGAAGCTTTCTTT. This translates into CATSSSLEASYEHEAFF.

This sequence joins TRBV11-2 and TRBJ1-4; 10 nucleotides line up with TRBD1. Germline CDR1 SGHAT, CDR2 FQNNGV. The V and J ends lost 3 bases and 2 bases, in that order; junction bases with no gene match: 6. This CDR3 contains 17 residues. The CDR3 is CASSFDGQGVTNEKLFF. In nucleotides, the CDR3 is TGTGCCAGCAGCTTTGATGGACAGGGGGTTACTAATGAAAAACTGTTTTTT.

This chain uses TRBV10-3 with TRBJ2-5; 15 nucleotides match TRBD2. CDR3 length: 16 amino acids. Losses at the gene ends were 7 bases for V and 2 bases for J; bases not matched to a gene: 5. Germline V gene lookup returns CDR1 ENHRY and CDR2 SYGVKD. CDR3 in amino acids: CAIKGGLAGGQETQYF. The CDR3 region has the DNA TGTGCCATCAAAGGGGGACTAGCGGGGGGTCAAGAGACCCAGTACTTC.

V gene TRBV7-8 combines with J gene TRBJ2-1; D possibly corresponds to TRBD2 (5 bases). The germline V gene has CDR1 SGHVS and CDR2 FQNEAQ. The length of the CDR3 is 15 residues. Deletions cut 5 bases from V and 0 bases from J, with 11 bases between. The CDR3 DNA reads TGTGCCAGCAGCCCCCTAGCTCTCTCCTACAATGAGCAGTTCTTC. As protein: CASSPLALSYNEQFF.

This rearrangement joins TRBV5-6 to TRBJ1-2; TRBD1 is a possible D gene (6 bases). Trimming stripped 0 bases from V and 0 bases from J, with 21 bases between. In germline, CDR1 is SGHDT, CDR2 YYEEEE. The CDR3 runs to 19 residues. The CDR3 spells CASSLVIFLVDSTNYGYTF. CDR3 bases: TGTGCCAGCAGCTTGGTCATTTTTTTGGTGGACAGCACTAACTATGGCTACACCTTC.

Turning to this clone: Other DNA sequences in this specimen translate into the identical CDR3. The rearrangement links TRBV2 to TRBJ1-6; possible D gene TRBD1, 6 bases. Trimming left V 4 bases short and J 6 bases short, with 7 bases between. There are 13 residues in the CDR3. Germline CDR1 is SNHLY and CDR2 is FYNNEI. CDR3 sequence (DNA): TGTGCCAGCAGTGTGGACAGTAATTCACCCCTCCACTTT. This gives the protein CASSVDSNSPLHF.

The V gene is TRBV24-1, the J gene TRBJ2-5, with 10 bases aligning to TRBD1. Germline assignment: CDR1 KGHDR and CDR2 SFDVKD. The CDR3 sequence is 16 residues long. V was clipped by 8 bases and J by 5 bases; unmatched bases: 13. CDR3 nucleotide sequence: TGTGCCACCACACACCGGGACAGGGGCCTGGGGGAGACCCAGTACTTC. Translation: CATTHRDRGLGETQYF.

In this sample, this clone turned up a few times. The chain recombines TRBV19 with TRBJ2-2; 7 bases match TRBD2. Germline V gene lookup returns CDR1 LNHDA and CDR2 SQIVND (reference sequence). CDR3 size: 16 residues. J was trimmed by 3 bases and V by 6 bases; bases with no gene match: 10. CDR3 bases: TGTGCCAGTAGATGGAGCGGGGATAGAGACACCGGGGAGCTGTTTTTT. It encodes CASRWSGDRDTGELFF.

This sequence joins TRBV7-8 and TRBJ1-4, with a tentative D call TRBD1 (5 bases). The V gene lost 5 bases and the J gene lost 0 bases, with 10 bases spanning the gap. Germline CDR1 and CDR2: SGHVS and FQNEAQ. CDR3 size: 15 residues. CDR3 sequence reads: CASSPTGTTNEKLFF. The CDR3 region has the DNA TGTGCCAGCAGCCCCACAGGAACAACTAATGAAAAACTGTTTTTT.

This clone was seen a few times. The chain recombines TRBV6-5 with TRBJ2-5, with 15 nucleotides matching TRBD2. The length of the CDR3 is 16 residues. V lost 4 bases to trimming and J lost 7 bases; unmatched junction nucleotides: 7. Germline assignment: CDR1 MNHEY and CDR2 SVGAGI. CDR3: CASSSGLAGGQGTQYF. The DNA for the CDR3 is TGTGCCAGCAGTTCTGGACTAGCGGGGGGGCAGGGGACCCAGTACTTC.

The V gene is TRBV20-1, the J gene TRBJ2-7; D gene unclear. Trimming left V 3 bases short and J 5 bases short, with 8 bases between. Looked up from germline, CDR1 is DFQATT and CDR2 is SNEGSKA (reference sequence). The CDR3 loop spans 11 amino acids. The CDR3: CSASQLDEQYF. The CDR3 DNA reads TGCAGTGCTAGTCAACTGGACGAGCAGTACTTC.

The chain links TRBV4-1 to TRBJ1-5; possible D gene TRBD1, 5 bases. The CDR3 is 13 residues long. Germline lookup yields CDR1 MGHRA and CDR2 YSYEKL. The V and J ends lost 6 bases and 6 bases respectively, with 12 bases between them. The DNA for the CDR3 is TGCGCCAGCAGTCTGGACATCGGTCAGCCCCAGCATTTT. Its protein is CASSLDIGQPQHF.

The chain employs TRBV6-5 and TRBJ1-1; D might be TRBD1 (5 bases). The V gene's germline CDR1 is MNHEY and CDR2 SVGAGI. This CDR3 has 15 residues. Trimming shortened V by 6 bases and J by 0 bases, and 14 bases separated the two germline ends. CDR3 amino acids: CASRQELYLNTEAFF. In nucleotides, the CDR3 is TGTGCCAGCAGACAGGAGCTCTATCTGAACACTGAAGCTTTCTTT.

The V call is TRBV19, the J call TRBJ1-5; D remains ambiguous. The V gene's germline CDR1 is LNHDA and CDR2 SQIVND (reference sequence). V lost 3 bases to trimming and J lost 6 bases, with 15 bases between them. The CDR3 has 15 amino acids. The CDR3 nucleotides are TGTGCCAGTAGTATTCCGGGGAATAGCGGTCAGCCCCAGCATTTT. It specifies CASSIPGNSGQPQHF.

V usage is TRBV10-3 and J usage is TRBJ1-1; D is ambiguous. This CDR3 is 12 amino acids long. CDR1 is ENHRY and CDR2 is SYGVKD in the germline V gene. Trimming cost V 10 bases and J 5 bases, with 14 bases left between them. The CDR3 DNA sequence: TGTGCCAGCCAAGCCACGGGGACTGAAGCTTTCTTT. Protein sequence: CASQATGTEAFF.

The chain employs TRBV6-1 and TRBJ2-7; possibly TRBD2 for D (6 bases). CDR1 is MNHNS and CDR2 is SASEGT in the germline V gene. The CDR3 length is 13 residues. V gave up 1 base and J gave up 6 bases, with 10 bases separating them. CDR3 DNA: TGTGCCAGCAGTGAAGTCGGGGGACGCGAGCAGTACTTC. Its protein is CASSEVGGREQYF.

This chain uses TRBV10-3 with TRBJ1-4; possibly TRBD1 for D (6 bases). V shed 4 bases and J shed 5 bases, with 11 bases lying between them. The length of the CDR3 is 14 residues. Germline V gene sequence: CDR1 ENHRY, CDR2 SYGVKD. The DNA for the CDR3 is TGTGCCATCAGTGCGGACAGAAGAAATGAAAAACTGTTTTTT. Its protein product is CAISADRRNEKLFF.

This chain links TRBV11-2 with TRBJ2-7, with TRBD1 as a possible D gene (6 bases). V lost 4 bases to trimming and J lost 4 bases, with 17 bases between them. This CDR3 is 15 amino acids long. The germline V gene encodes CDR1 SGHAT and CDR2 FQNNGV. The CDR3 sequence is CASSWTGHPDYEQYF. The CDR3 DNA reads as TGTGCCAGCAGCTGGACGGGACACCCCGATTACGAGCAGTACTTC.

The J gene is TRBJ2-1, the V gene TRBV15; weak D call: TRBD2 (5 bases). Germline-derived CDR1 and CDR2 are LNHNV and YYDKDF (reference sequence). The CDR3 extends over 12 amino acids. Trimming stripped 2 bases from V and 8 bases from J, with 7 bases between. This CDR3 reads CATSRPGYEQFF. For the CDR3, the DNA is TGTGCCACCAGCAGACCGGGGTATGAGCAGTTCTTC. Supplemented by reference TRBV15 and TRBJ2-1, the full variable domain reads DAMVIQNPRYQVTQFGKPVTLSCSQTLNHNVMYWYQQKSSQAPKLLFHYYDKDFNNEADTPDNFQSRRPNTSFCFLDIRSPGLGDTAMYLCATSRPGYEQFFGPGTRLTVL.

The chain links TRBV6-5 to TRBJ2-4, with 8 bases fitting TRBD1. Germline V lookup: CDR1 MNHEY, CDR2 SVGAGI. The CDR3 loop spans 14 amino acids. Trimming took 7 bases from V and 8 from J; bases not matched to a gene: 10. This chain's CDR3 is CASKPVTGDDIQYF. The CDR3 DNA is TGTGCCAGCAAACCAGTGACAGGGGACGACATTCAGTACTTC.

The V gene is TRBV5-1, the J gene TRBJ1-2; TRBD1 aligns across 8 bases. The CDR3 consists of 13 residues. Germline loops: CDR1 SGHRS, CDR2 YFSETQ. V trimming: 4 bases; J trimming: 5 bases; junction bases outside the gene matches: 4. For the CDR3, the DNA is TGCGCCAGCAGCGTGGACAGGGAGTATGGCTACACCTTC. Its translation is CASSVDREYGYTF.

The chain is built from TRBV4-2 and TRBJ1-4; TRBD1 might be the D (5 bases). Germline CDR1 LGHNA, CDR2 YNFKEQ. This CDR3 is 16 amino acids long. The V gene lost 4 bases and the J gene lost 6 bases, with 18 bases spanning the gap. CDR3 in DNA: TGTGCCAGCAGCCCCCGAACAGGTGAATGGGATGAAAAACTGTTTTTT. It yields the protein CASSPRTGEWDEKLFF.

The gene calls are TRBV30 and TRBJ2-3, with TRBD2 matching 10 bases. The CDR3 loop spans 13 amino acids. Looked up from germline, CDR1 is GTSNPN and CDR2 is SVGIG (reference sequence). With V trimmed by 3 bases and J by 9 bases, 6 bases remained unmatched. The CDR3 protein is CAWRSSGGLTQYF. The CDR3 DNA sequence: TGTGCCTGGAGGTCTAGCGGGGGACTGACGCAGTATTTT.

CDR3 amino acids: CATRQTGYEQYF. The CDR3 DNA is TGTGCGACCCGGCAGACAGGTTACGAGCAGTACTTC. The chain joins TRBV12-3 or TRBV12-4 to TRBJ2-7; weak D call: TRBD1 (6 bases). The CDR3 runs to 12 residues.

The chain employs TRBV6-5 and TRBJ1-2; possibly TRBD1 for D (6 bases). The CDR3 contains 14 residues. V shed 5 bases and J shed 3 bases, with 13 bases lying between them. Germline loops: CDR1 MNHEY, CDR2 SVGAGI. CDR3 in amino acids: CASSLLSGDYGYTF. The CDR3 DNA reads as TGTGCCAGCAGTCTCCTGTCAGGGGACTATGGCTACACCTTC.

J is TRBJ2-4 and V is TRBV9, with 7 bases that match TRBD1. The length of the CDR3 is 15 residues. V was pared by 2 bases and J by 9 bases, with 11 bases of the junction left unmatched. CDR1 SGDLS and CDR2 YYNGEE come from the germline V gene. The CDR3 protein is CASSVTGTDNTIQYF. The CDR3 DNA reads as TGTGCCAGCAGCGTCACCGGGACAGATAATACCATTCAGTACTTC.

The chain has TRBV30 and TRBJ2-2; possible D gene TRBD1, 6 bases. Germline CDR1 reads GTSNPN; CDR2 reads SVGIG (reference sequence). V lost 2 bases and J lost 8, with 9 bases in between. The CDR3 has 12 residues. CDR3 nucleotides: TGTGCCTGGAGTCCACAGGGTGGGGAGCTGTTTTTT. Its protein is CAWSPQGGELFF.

The rearrangement joins TRBV6-5 to TRBJ2-7; D not resolved. The length of the CDR3 is 14 residues. V was shortened by 1 base and J by 4 bases, with 11 bases between the two germline ends. Germline CDR1 and CDR2: MNHEY and SVGAGI. CDR3 nucleotides: TGTGCCAGCAGTTACTTCCCACTGACTTACGAGCAGTACTTC. This codes for CASSYFPLTYEQYF.

The chain links TRBV2 to TRBJ2-7, with TRBD1 matching over 9 bases. Germline CDR1 reads SNHLY; CDR2 reads FYNNEI. The CDR3 contains 14 residues. V lost 7 bases, J lost 6 bases, and 10 bases stayed unmatched. The CDR3 sequence is CASTSRTGASEQYF. In DNA form, the CDR3 reads TGTGCCAGCACCTCCAGGACAGGGGCCAGCGAGCAGTACTTC.